These 6 T cell receptor beta chains were sequenced from one sample in a study of T cells in Graves' hyperthyroidism and ophthalmopathy. TCR beta CDR3 regions were amplified from RNA. The HTBI primer set was used in a first-round RT-PCR of the TCR CDR3. TCRdb reprocessed the multiplex PCR reads with MiXCR, giving one entry per CDR3 protein. The sample shows 450,000 to 600,000 distinct CDR3 sequences, 14% of them seen only once. Sequences were obtained from blood. The receptor set was obtained from a woman aged 40 to 55 with Graves' hyperthyroidism.

This clonotype occurred many times. The DNA for the CDR3 is TGTGCCAGCAGTTTTTCCAGGGGTGAGCAGTACTTC. Its protein is CASSFSRGEQYF. This chain links TRBV12-3 or TRBV12-4 with TRBJ2-7; perhaps TRBD1 as D (6 bases). CDR3 size: 12 residues. V lost 3 bases and J lost 7, with 10 bases in between.

This clonotype was recorded many times. This chain links TRBV10-3 with TRBJ2-2; maybe TRBD1 (5 bases). The V and J ends lost 10 bases and 3 bases respectively, with 12 bases between them. Germline V lookup: CDR1 ENHRY, CDR2 SYGVKD. The CDR3 covers 13 residues. CDR3 sequence reads: CATGMGDTGELFF. The CDR3 coding sequence is TGTGCCACAGGGATGGGCGACACCGGGGAGCTGTTTTTT.

There are many counts of this clonotype. This chain joins TRBV12-3 or TRBV12-4 and TRBJ2-2; the D gene is possibly TRBD1 (6 bases). V lost 6 bases, J lost 4 bases, and 9 bases lay in between. This CDR3 contains 13 residues. CDR3 in DNA: TGTGCCAGCAGATGGACAGTCACCGGGGAGCTGTTTTTT. Translated, it gives CASRWTVTGELFF.

This clonotype was observed at least ten times. The J gene is TRBJ2-4, the V gene TRBV11-2; TRBD2 might be the D (6 bases). The V end was cut by 1 base, the J end by 3 bases, with 7 bases between. The germline V gene encodes CDR1 SGHAT and CDR2 FQNNGV. The CDR3 runs to 14 residues. For the CDR3, the DNA is TGTGCCAGCAGCTTAGCGGAGGGCAAAAACATTCAGTACTTC. It is translated as CASSLAEGKNIQYF.

This clonotype was counted only a few times. The V and J genes are TRBV6-1 and TRBJ2-7; TRBD1 aligns across 9 bases. Germline lookup yields CDR1 MNHNS and CDR2 SASEGT. The trim removed 4 bases at V and 0 bases at J, leaving 10 bases unmatched. This CDR3 region has 17 residues. DNA for the CDR3: TGTGCCAGCAGTGGGAGGACCGGGACAGGGATCTCCTACGAGCAGTACTTC. Translated, it gives CASSGRTGTGISYEQYF.

This chain connects TRBV25-1 to TRBJ2-1; D may be TRBD1 (6 bases). Looked up from germline, CDR1 is MGHDK and CDR2 is SYGVNS. V gave up 2 bases and J gave up 3 bases, with 8 bases separating them. This CDR3 is built from 14 residues. Here the CDR3 DNA reads TGTGCCAGCAGTGAAGGGGGCTTCTACAATGAGCAGTTCTTC. Its protein product is CASSEGGFYNEQFF.